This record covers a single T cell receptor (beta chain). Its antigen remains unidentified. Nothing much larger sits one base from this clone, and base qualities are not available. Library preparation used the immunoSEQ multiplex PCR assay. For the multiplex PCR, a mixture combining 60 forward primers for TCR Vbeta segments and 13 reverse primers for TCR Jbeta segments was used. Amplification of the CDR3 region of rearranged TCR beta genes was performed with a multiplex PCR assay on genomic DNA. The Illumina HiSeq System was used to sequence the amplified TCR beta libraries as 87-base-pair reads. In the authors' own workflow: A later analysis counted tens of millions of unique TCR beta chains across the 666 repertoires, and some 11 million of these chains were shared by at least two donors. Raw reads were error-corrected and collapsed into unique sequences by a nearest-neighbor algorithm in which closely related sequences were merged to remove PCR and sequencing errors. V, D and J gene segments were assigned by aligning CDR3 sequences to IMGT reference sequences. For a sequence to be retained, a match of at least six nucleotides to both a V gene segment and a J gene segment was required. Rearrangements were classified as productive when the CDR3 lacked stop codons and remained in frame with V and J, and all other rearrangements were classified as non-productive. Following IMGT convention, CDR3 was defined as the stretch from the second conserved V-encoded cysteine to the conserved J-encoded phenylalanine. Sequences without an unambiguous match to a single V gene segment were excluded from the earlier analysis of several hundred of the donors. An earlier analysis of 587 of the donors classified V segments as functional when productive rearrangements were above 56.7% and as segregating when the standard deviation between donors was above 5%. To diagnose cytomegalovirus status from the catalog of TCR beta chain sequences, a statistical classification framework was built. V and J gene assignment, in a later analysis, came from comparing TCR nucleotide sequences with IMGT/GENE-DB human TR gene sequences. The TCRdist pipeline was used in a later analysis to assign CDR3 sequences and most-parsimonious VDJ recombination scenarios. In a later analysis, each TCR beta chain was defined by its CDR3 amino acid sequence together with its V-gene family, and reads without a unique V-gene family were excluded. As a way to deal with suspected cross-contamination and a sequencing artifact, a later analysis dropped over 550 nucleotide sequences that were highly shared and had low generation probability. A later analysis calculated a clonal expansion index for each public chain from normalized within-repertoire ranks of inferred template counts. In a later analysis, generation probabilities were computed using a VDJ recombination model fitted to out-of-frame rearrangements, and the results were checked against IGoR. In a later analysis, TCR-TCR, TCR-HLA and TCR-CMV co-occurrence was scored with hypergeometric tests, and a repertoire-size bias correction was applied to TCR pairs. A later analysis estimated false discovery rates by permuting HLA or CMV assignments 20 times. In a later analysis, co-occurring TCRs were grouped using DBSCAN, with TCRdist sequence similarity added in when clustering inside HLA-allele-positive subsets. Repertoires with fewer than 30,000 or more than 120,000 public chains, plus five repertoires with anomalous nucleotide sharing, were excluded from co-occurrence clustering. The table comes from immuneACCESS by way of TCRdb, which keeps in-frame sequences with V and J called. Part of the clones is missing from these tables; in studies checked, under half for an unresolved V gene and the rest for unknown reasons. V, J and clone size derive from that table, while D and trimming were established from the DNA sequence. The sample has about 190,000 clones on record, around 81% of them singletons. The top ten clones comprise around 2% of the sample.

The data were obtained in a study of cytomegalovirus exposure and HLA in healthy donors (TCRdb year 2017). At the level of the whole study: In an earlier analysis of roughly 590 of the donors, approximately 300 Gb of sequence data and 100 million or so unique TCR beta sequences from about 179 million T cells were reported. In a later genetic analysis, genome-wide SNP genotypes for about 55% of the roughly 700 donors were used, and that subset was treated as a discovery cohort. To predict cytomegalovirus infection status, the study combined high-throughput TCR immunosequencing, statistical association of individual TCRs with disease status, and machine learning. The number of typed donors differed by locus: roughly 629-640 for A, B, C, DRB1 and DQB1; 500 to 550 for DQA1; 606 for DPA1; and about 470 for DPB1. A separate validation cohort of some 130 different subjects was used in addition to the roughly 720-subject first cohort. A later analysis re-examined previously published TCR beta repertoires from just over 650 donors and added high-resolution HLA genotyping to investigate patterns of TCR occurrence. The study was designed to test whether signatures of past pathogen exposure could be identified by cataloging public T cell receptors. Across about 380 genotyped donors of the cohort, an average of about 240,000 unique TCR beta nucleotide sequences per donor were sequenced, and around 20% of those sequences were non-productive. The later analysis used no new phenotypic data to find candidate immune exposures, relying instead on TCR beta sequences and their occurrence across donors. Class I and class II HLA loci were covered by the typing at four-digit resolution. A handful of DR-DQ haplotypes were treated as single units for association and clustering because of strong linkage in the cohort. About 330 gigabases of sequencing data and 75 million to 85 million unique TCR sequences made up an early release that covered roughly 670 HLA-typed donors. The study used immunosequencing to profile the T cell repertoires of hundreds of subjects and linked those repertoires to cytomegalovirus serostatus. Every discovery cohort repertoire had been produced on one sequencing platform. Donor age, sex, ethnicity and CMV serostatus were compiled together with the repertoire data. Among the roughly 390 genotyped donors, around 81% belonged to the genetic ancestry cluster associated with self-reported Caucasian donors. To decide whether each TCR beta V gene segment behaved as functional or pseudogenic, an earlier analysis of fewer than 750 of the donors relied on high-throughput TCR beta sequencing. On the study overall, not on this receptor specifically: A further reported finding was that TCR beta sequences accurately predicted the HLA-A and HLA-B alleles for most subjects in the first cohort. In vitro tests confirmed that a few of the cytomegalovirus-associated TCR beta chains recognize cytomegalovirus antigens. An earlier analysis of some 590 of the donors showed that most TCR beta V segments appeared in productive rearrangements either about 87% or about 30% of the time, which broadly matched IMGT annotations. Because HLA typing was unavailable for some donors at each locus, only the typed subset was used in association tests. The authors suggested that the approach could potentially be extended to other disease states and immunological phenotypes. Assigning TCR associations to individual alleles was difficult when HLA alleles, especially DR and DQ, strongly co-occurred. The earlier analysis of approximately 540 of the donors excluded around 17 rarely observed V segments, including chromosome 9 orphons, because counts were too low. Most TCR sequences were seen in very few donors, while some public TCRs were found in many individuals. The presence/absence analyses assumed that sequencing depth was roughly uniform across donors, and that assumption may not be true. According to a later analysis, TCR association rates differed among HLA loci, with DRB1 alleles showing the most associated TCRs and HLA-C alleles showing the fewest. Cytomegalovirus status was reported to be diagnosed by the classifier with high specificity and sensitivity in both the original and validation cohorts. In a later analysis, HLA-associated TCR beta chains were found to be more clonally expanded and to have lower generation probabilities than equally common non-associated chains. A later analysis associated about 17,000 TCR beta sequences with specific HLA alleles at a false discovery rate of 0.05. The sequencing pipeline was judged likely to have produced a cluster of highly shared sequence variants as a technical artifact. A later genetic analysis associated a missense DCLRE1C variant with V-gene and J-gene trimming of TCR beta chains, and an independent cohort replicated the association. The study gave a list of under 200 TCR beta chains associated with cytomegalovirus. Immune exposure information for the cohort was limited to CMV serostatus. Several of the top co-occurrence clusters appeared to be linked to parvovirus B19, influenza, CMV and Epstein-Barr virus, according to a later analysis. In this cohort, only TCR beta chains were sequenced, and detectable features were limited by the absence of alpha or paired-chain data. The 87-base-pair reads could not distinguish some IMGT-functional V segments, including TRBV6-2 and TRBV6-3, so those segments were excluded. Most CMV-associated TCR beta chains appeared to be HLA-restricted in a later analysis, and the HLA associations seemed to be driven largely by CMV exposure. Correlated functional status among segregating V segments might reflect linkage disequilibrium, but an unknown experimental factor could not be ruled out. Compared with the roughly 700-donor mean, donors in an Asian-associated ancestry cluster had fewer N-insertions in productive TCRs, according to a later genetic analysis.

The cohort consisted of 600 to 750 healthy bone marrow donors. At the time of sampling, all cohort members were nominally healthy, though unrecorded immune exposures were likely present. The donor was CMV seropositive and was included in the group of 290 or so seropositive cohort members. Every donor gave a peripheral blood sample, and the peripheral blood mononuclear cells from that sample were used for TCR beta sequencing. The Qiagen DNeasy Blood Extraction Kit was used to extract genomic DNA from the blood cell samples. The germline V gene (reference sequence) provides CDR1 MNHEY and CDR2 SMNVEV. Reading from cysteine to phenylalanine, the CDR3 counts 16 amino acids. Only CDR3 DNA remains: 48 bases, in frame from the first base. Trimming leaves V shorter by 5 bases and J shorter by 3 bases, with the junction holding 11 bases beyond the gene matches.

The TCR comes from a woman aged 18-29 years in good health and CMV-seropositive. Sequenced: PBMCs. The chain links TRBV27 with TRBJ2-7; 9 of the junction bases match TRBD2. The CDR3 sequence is CASSTPKRGDLYEQYF. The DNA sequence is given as TGTGCCAGCAGTACACCAAAGCGGGGGGACCTCTACGAGCAGTACTTC.